Listed below are T cell receptor beta chains from one sample, sequenced in a study of cytomegalovirus exposure and HLA in healthy donors. TCRdb keeps only in-frame clones here, not all; method: immunoSEQ multiplex PCR. This table holds 160,000 or so clones, approximately 90% found once. Sequencing was carried out using PBMCs. The receptors come from a woman aged 25 to 39 in good health and CMV-seronegative. Each CDR3 is given with its conserved first and last residue. D genes are given only for firm matches. Expanded clones get a size class; other rows say once, few or many, or leave the size out.

V gene	J gene	D gene	clone size	CDR3 protein	CDR3 DNA
TRBV19	TRBJ2-3	-	-	CASHSTGPSTDTQYF	TGTGCCAGTCACAGCACAGGGCCGAGCACAGATACGCAGTATTTT
TRBV27	TRBJ1-1	-	-	CASRPSLWDTLNTEAFF	TGTGCCAGCAGACCCTCCCTCTGGGACACTTTGAACACTGAAGCTTTCTTT
TRBV6-6	TRBJ2-1	TRBD1	-	CASSYPTGDNEQFF	TGTGCCAGCAGTTACCCGACAGGGGACAATGAGCAGTTCTTC
TRBV4-1	TRBJ1-1	TRBD1	-	CASSQVQGGWTEAFF	TGCGCCAGCAGCCAAGTTCAGGGGGGTTGGACTGAAGCTTTCTTT
TRBV29-1	TRBJ2-7	TRBD1	once	CSARDRLTPGEQYF	TGCAGCGCTCGGGACAGACTAACCCCTGGGGAGCAGTACTTC
TRBV27	TRBJ2-6	-	-	CASSLFHSMSGANVLTF	TGTGCCAGCAGTTTATTTCACAGTATGAGCGGGGCCAACGTCCTGACTTTC
TRBV19	TRBJ2-2	-	-	CASTLWGDYTGELFF	TGTGCCAGTACCCTTTGGGGGGACTACACCGGGGAGCTGTTTTTT
TRBV13	TRBJ2-5	-	-	CASSLGRETQYF	TGTGCCAGCAGCTTAGGCCGGGAGACCCAGTACTTC
TRBV6-5	TRBJ1-2	TRBD1	-	CASSSGTGAVYGYTF	TGTGCCAGCAGTTCCGGGACAGGGGCGGTGTATGGCTACACCTTC
TRBV7-2	TRBJ2-1	-	-	CASSLLARVNEQFF	TGTGCCAGCAGCTTACTCGCCCGGGTCAATGAGCAGTTCTTC
TRBV30	TRBJ2-7	TRBD2	-	CAWSVPRTSLNYEQYF	TGTGCCTGGAGTGTACCGCGGACTAGTCTAAACTACGAGCAGTACTTC
TRBV10-1	TRBJ2-7	-	-	CASSETPGTYEQYF	TGCGCCAGCAGTGAGACCCCAGGGACCTACGAGCAGTACTTC
TRBV2	TRBJ2-1	TRBD1	-	CASSEFGPGGYNEQFF	TGTGCCAGCAGTGAATTCGGACCAGGGGGTTACAATGAGCAGTTCTTC
TRBV4-3	TRBJ2-5	TRBD2	-	CASSQGYSGGAETQYF	TGCGCCAGCAGCCAAGGGTATAGCGGGGGGGCCGAGACCCAGTACTTC
TRBV7-9	TRBJ2-1	TRBD1	-	CASSWGFRDRGHEQFF	TGTGCCAGCAGCTGGGGGTTCCGGGACAGGGGCCATGAGCAGTTCTTC
TRBV7-9	TRBJ2-1	-	-	CASSLAAGLTYNEQFF	TGTGCCAGCAGCTTAGCGGCAGGACTTACCTACAATGAGCAGTTCTTC
TRBV15	TRBJ2-3	TRBD2	-	CATSTGGGYTDTQYF	TGTGCCACCAGTACTGGCGGGGGGTACACAGATACGCAGTATTTT
TRBV4-1	TRBJ2-5	-	-	CASSQDPPGSYQETQYF	TGCGCCAGCAGCCAAGATCCCCCCGGGTCTTACCAAGAGACCCAGTACTTC
TRBV2	TRBJ2-1	-	-	CASSEALSAGEQFF	TGTGCCAGCAGTGAAGCGCTGTCGGCGGGTGAGCAGTTCTTC
TRBV18	TRBJ2-5	-	-	CASSQGNFETQYF	TGTGCCAGCTCACAGGGGAATTTTGAGACCCAGTACTTC
TRBV27	TRBJ2-1	TRBD1	-	CATRDRASSYNEQFF	TGTGCCACCCGGGACAGGGCAAGCTCCTACAATGAGCAGTTCTTC
TRBV27	TRBJ2-2	-	-	CASSFTPLGRATGELFF	TGTGCCAGCAGTTTCACCCCCCTCGGCAGGGCCACCGGGGAGCTGTTTTTT
TRBV29-1	TRBJ2-2	TRBD1	-	CSVRGTGSMDTGELFF	TGCAGCGTGAGAGGGACAGGATCAATGGACACCGGGGAGCTGTTTTTT
TRBV9	TRBJ1-1	TRBD1	-	CASSGPQGARTEAFF	TGTGCCAGCAGCGGGCCCCAGGGGGCGCGGACTGAAGCTTTCTTT
TRBV27	TRBJ1-1	-	-	CASTHLPTGREAFF	TGTGCCAGCACCCACCTCCCCACAGGGAGAGAAGCTTTCTTT
TRBV6-5	TRBJ2-2	TRBD2	-	CASSYRTSGHTGELFF	TGTGCCAGCAGTTATAGGACTAGCGGGCACACCGGGGAGCTGTTTTTT
TRBV19	TRBJ1-2	TRBD1	-	CASKVSGGDTHGYTF	TGTGCCAGTAAGGTGTCAGGGGGCGACACCCATGGCTACACCTTC
TRBV11-2	TRBJ2-7	-	-	CASSLIGQSLSGEQYF	TGTGCCAGCAGCTTAATTGGACAGTCCCTGTCGGGCGAGCAGTACTTC
TRBV5-6	TRBJ2-7	-	-	CASSPGGRWGFDGYEQYF	TGTGCCAGCAGCCCGGGGGGCAGGTGGGGTTTTGACGGGTACGAGCAGTACTTC
TRBV5-4	TRBJ1-1	-	-	CASSPMRDTEAFF	TGTGCCAGCAGCCCAATGAGGGACACTGAAGCTTTCTTT
TRBV4-2	TRBJ2-1	TRBD2	-	CASSQQQPGLAGGNEQFF	TGTGCCAGCAGCCAACAACAACCGGGACTAGCGGGCGGGAATGAGCAGTTCTTC
TRBV9	TRBJ1-1	-	-	CASSTVGETEAFF	TGTGCCAGCAGCACAGTAGGGGAAACTGAAGCTTTCTTT
TRBV19	TRBJ2-7	TRBD1	-	CASSSPGGYEQYF	TGTGCCAGTTCTTCCCCAGGGGGCTACGAGCAGTACTTC
TRBV4-1	TRBJ2-7	TRBD1	few	CASSHGQDSYEQYF	TGCGCCAGCAGCCACGGACAGGACTCCTACGAGCAGTACTTC
TRBV11-2	TRBJ1-6	-	once	CASSLAGGMNSPLHF	TGTGCCAGCAGCTTAGCTGGAGGAATGAATTCACCCCTCCACTTT
TRBV27	TRBJ2-3	-	-	CASSPRSKDTQYF	TGTGCCAGCAGTCCGCGAAGTAAGGATACGCAGTATTTT
TRBV4-1	TRBJ2-1	TRBD1	-	CASSPTGTVSYNEQFF	TGCGCCAGCAGCCCAACTGGGACAGTCTCCTACAATGAGCAGTTCTTC
TRBV7-6	TRBJ2-3	-	-	CASSGASDTQYF	TGTGCCAGCAGCGGGGCGTCAGATACGCAGTATTTT
TRBV9	TRBJ2-5	-	-	CASSAPDREETQYF	TGTGCCAGCAGCGCCCCCGACAGAGAAGAGACCCAGTACTTC